Detailed here is one T cell receptor (beta chain). This clone has only a few counts. The antigen it recognizes is unknown. No base-level quality is on record; no much larger clone is a single base apart. Sequences MGHRA (CDR1) and YSYEKL (CDR2) are obtained from the germline V gene. From the cysteine up to the phenylalanine, the CDR3 has a length of 15 residues. The DNA shown is the 45-base CDR3, in frame from base 1. Trimming takes 0 bases from V and 0 bases from J, and the germline ends sit 9 bases apart. This sample stems from a study of blood T cell repertoires in COVID-19 (dated by TCRdb to the early 2020s). About the study as a whole: Collaborator samples came from the United States, Italy and Spain and covered acute and convalescent phases of COVID-19. The prospective study material was composed of cDNA or gDNA derived from T cells, B-cell-depleted T cells, or PBMCs. Subjects who had been exposed to COVID-19, were actively infected with it, or had recovered from it provided the deeply sampled blood TCRbeta repertoires that made up the dataset. A freely available public database, intended as a resource for researchers studying the immune response to SARS-CoV-2, is where the repertoires were released. Samples came from the ongoing ImmuneRACE study (first 160 participants) plus 1,254 subjects from 6 global collaborators. Sample metadata almost always included a de-identified subject ID, COVID-19 status, age in years and sex. Where available, HLA class I and class II types were obtained from metadata supplied by the sample provider rather than from assay-based typing.

Overall results and qualifications from the work: How much clinical and demographic metadata was included differed by source and by participant, and the metadata was provided uncurated.

The immunoSEQ Assay, a bias-controlled multiplex PCR, was used to amplify TCRbeta CDR3 regions from genomic DNA. The paper's processing steps were these. The number of nucleated cells in each sample was estimated from the amplification of reference gene primers within the assay. To quantify the absolute abundance of each unique TCRbeta CDR3 rearrangement, sequence reads were collapsed and filtered. For each sample, productive Simpson clonality was calculated as the square root of Simpson's diversity index over productive rearrangements. TCRdb re-hosts the immuneACCESS table, in-frame sequences only. Its copies lack some clones; in the studies checked, an unresolved V gene accounts for under half of them, and the cause for the rest is not known. V, J and clone size reflect that table, while D and trimming were determined from the DNA. The sample contains 190,000 or so clones, more than 85% of them found a single time. The ten most abundant clones make up 2.7% of the sample.

Each collaborating institution followed its own protocols to collect whole blood in K2EDTA tubes. For TCRbeta analysis, collaborators shipped samples in one of three forms: frozen whole blood, isolated PBMCs, or DNA extracted from either of those sample types. The rearranged chain carries TRBV4-1 and TRBJ2-7, with the D gene not confidently named. This receptor was taken from a man aged 35-49 years with active or convalescent COVID-19. The source material was peripheral blood. The CDR3: CASSQEAAPSYEQYF. The nucleotide sequence reads as follows: TGCGCCAGCAGCCAAGAGGCGGCCCCCTCCTACGAGCAGTACTTC.